The source of this T cell receptor beta chain is a study of OX40 agonist ivuxolimab in advanced cancers. Findings of the study overall: Partial responders treated at 0.1-3.0 mg/kg exhibited clonal expansion among the lowest measured.

Assay: immunoSEQ multiplex PCR; the TCRdb copy retains only in-frame clones and omits some. This sample has some 86,000 clones, with approximately 85% found just once. As for this clone: Antigen unknown.

The CDR3 covers 16 residues. Trimming left V 7 bases short and J 1 base short, with 18 bases between. Germline assignment: CDR1 SGHRS and CDR2 YFSETQ. V is TRBV5-1 and J is TRBJ2-1; tentatively, D is TRBD2 (5 bases). Source: CD4+ or CD8+ T cells sorted from blood, taken in a trial of the OX40 agonist ivuxolimab. The receptor comes from an adult with an advanced solid tumor such as melanoma, head and neck, liver or kidney cancer. The CDR3 region has the DNA TGCGCCAGCCAGGCAGCGGTAACTAGTTCCTACAATGAGCAGTTCTTC. As protein: CASQAAVTSSYNEQFF.